Each of the 32 T cell receptor beta chains below was sequenced from the same sample in a study of cytomegalovirus exposure and HLA in healthy donors (dated by TCRdb to about 2017). The library relied on the immunoSEQ multiplex PCR assay. The multiplex PCR relied on a mix of 60 forward primers for TCR Vbeta segments and 13 reverse primers for TCR Jbeta segments. TCRdb stores this immuneACCESS table with in-frame sequences only. Part of the clones is absent; in the studies checked, under half of the shortfall reflects unresolved V genes, and no reason is known for the rest. This sample gives roughly 200,000 clones in total; 78% of them show up just once. Jointly, the top ten make up 13% to 15% of the sample. The specimen was PBMCs. The receptors were sampled from a young woman in good health and CMV-seropositive.

The chain employs TRBV13 and TRBJ2-1, with TRBD2 identical over 12 bases. The trim removed 5 bases at V and 9 bases at J, leaving 8 bases unmatched. The CDR3 covers 15 residues. The germline gives CDR1 PRHDT, CDR2 FYEKMQ (reference sequence). CDR3 sequence (DNA): TGTGCCAGCAGCCCCGCTCTAGCGGGAGGGGGTGAGCAGTTCTTC. This encodes CASSPALAGGGEQFF. The full variable domain, rest sourced from reference TRBV13 and TRBJ2-1, is AAGVIQSPRHLIKEKRETATLKCYPIPRHDTVYWYQQGPGQDPQFLISFYEKMQSDKGSIPDRFSAQQFSDYHSELNMSSLELGDSALYFCASSPALAGGGEQFFGPGTRLTVL.

J is TRBJ1-1 and V is TRBV7-9; D may be TRBD1 (5 bases). The CDR3 spans 15 residues. V was clipped by 2 bases and J by 0 bases, with 10 bases between them. Germline V gene lookup returns CDR1 SEHNR and CDR2 FQNEAQ (reference sequence). The CDR3 nucleotides are TGTGCCAGCAGCTTAAGGGGATTCATGAACACTGAAGCTTTCTTT. Amino acid sequence: CASSLRGFMNTEAFF.

This chain connects TRBV5-8 to TRBJ2-1; 7 positions agree with TRBD2. V trimming: 4 bases; J trimming: 7 bases; junction bases outside the gene matches: 11. The CDR3 loop spans 15 amino acids. The germline V gene has CDR1 SGHTS and CDR2 YDEGEE. CDR3 nucleotide sequence: TGTGCCAGCAGCCGGATACAGGTGGGAGGGAATGAGCAGTTCTTC. It encodes CASSRIQVGGNEQFF.

The rearrangement links TRBV5-6 to TRBJ2-7; 7 nucleotides agree with TRBD2. The CDR3 covers 18 residues. The V and J ends lost 3 bases and 2 bases, in that order; junction bases with no gene match: 17. Per germline, CDR1 SGHDT and CDR2 YYEEEE. The CDR3 DNA is TGTGCCAGCAGCTCAACCATCGGGGCCTCGCGGGGGACCTACGAGCAGTACTTC. It is translated as CASSSTIGASRGTYEQYF.

This clone was found a few times. CDR3 sequence: CASSRRGTDTQYF. CDR3 nucleotides: TGTGCCAGCAGCCGTCGCGGCACAGATACGCAGTATTTT. The chain couples TRBV7-8 to TRBJ2-3; D gene uncertain. V was shortened by 5 bases and J by 1 base, with 7 bases between the two germline ends. The CDR3 loop spans 13 amino acids. From germline, CDR1 is SGHVS and CDR2 FQNEAQ.

This clone occurred a few times. Other DNA sequences within the sample encode an identical CDR3. The rearrangement links TRBV5-1 to TRBJ2-7; possibly TRBD1 for D (5 bases). Trimming shortened V by 2 bases and J by 2 bases, and 8 bases separated the two germline ends. The CDR3 totals 13 residues. Looked up from germline, CDR1 is SGHRS and CDR2 is YFSETQ. CDR3 protein: CASSLTGAYEQYF. In DNA form, the CDR3 reads TGCGCCAGCAGCTTAACAGGTGCCTACGAGCAGTACTTC.

The V gene is TRBV2, the J gene TRBJ1-5, with a tentative D call TRBD1 (6 bases). The CDR3 has 13 amino acids. V lost 6 bases and J 7 bases, leaving 13 bases between the germline ends. The germline V gene has CDR1 SNHLY and CDR2 FYNNEI. In DNA, the CDR3 is TGTGCCAGCAGGGGGCAGGGGTACCAGCCCCAGCATTTT. Residues: CASRGQGYQPQHF.

The V call is TRBV19, the J call TRBJ1-3, with D hard to call. CDR3 length: 16 amino acids. Trimming shortened V by 0 bases and J by 4 bases, and 13 bases separated the two germline ends. Per the germline V gene, CDR1 is LNHDA and CDR2 is SQIVND (reference sequence). CDR3 DNA: TGTGCCAGTAGTATAGATGGAGGAGCGTCAGGAAACACCATATATTTT. Translation: CASSIDGGASGNTIYF.

The rearrangement links TRBV28 to TRBJ2-7; tentatively, D is TRBD1 (5 bases). From germline, CDR1 is MDHEN and CDR2 SYDVKM. V was pared by 3 bases and J by 1 base, with 16 bases between. The CDR3 sequence is 16 residues long. As DNA, the CDR3 is TGTGCCAGCAGTTTTTTAAGTCAGGGAATATCCTACGAGCAGTACTTC. This codes for CASSFLSQGISYEQYF.

J is TRBJ1-6 and V is TRBV7-9; 9 bases are a match to TRBD1. V lost 5 bases, J lost 8 bases, and 7 bases stayed unmatched. This CDR3 contains 15 residues. Germline V gene lookup returns CDR1 SEHNR and CDR2 FQNEAQ (reference sequence). This chain's CDR3 is CASSQGQGGYSPLHF. The CDR3 region has the DNA TGTGCCAGCAGCCAGGGACAGGGAGGGTATTCACCCCTCCACTTT.

V and J are TRBV5-1 and TRBJ1-1; D remains ambiguous. The V end was cut by 1 base, the J end by 5 bases, with 6 bases between. CDR1 SGHRS and CDR2 YFSETQ come from the germline V gene. There are 12 residues in the CDR3. In DNA, the CDR3 is TGCGCCAGCAGCTTGAGAGGGACTGAAGCTTTCTTT. Protein product: CASSLRGTEAFF.

There are a few counts of this clone. The J gene is TRBJ1-6, the V gene TRBV2; TRBD1 might be the D (5 bases). This CDR3 region has 17 residues. V was shortened by 6 bases and J by 0 bases, with 15 bases between the two germline ends. In germline, CDR1 is SNHLY, CDR2 FYNNEI. CDR3 nucleotide sequence: TGTGCCAGCAGCCTACGACAGCTAAGCTCCTATAATTCACCCCTCCACTTT. Protein product: CASSLRQLSSYNSPLHF.

The gene calls are TRBV27 and TRBJ2-1, with 9 positions matching TRBD2. Trimming took 6 bases from V and 4 from J; bases not matched to a gene: 7. CDR1 and CDR2 from the germline V gene are MNHEY and SMNVEV (reference sequence). The CDR3 contains 15 residues. The DNA of the CDR3 is TGTGCCAGCAGATTTAGCGGGAGAGGTTACAATGAGCAGTTCTTC. Protein: CASRFSGRGYNEQFF.

The chain combines TRBV15 with TRBJ2-2, with 13 bases aligning to TRBD2. The CDR3 contains 14 residues. V dropped 8 bases and J dropped 7; count of bases not matched to a gene: 4. Germline V lookup: CDR1 LNHNV, CDR2 YYDKDF (reference sequence). The CDR3 DNA sequence: TGTGCCACCCAACTAGCGGGGGGGTTCGGGGAGCTGTTTTTT. This gives the protein CATQLAGGFGELFF.

This clone was detected a few times. The V call is TRBV5-1, the J call TRBJ1-2; 9 bases line up with TRBD1. Germline V gives CDR1 SGHRS, CDR2 YFSETQ. With 0 bases clipped from V and 6 bases from J, the junction kept 6 bases outside the gene matches. The CDR3 sequence is 15 residues long. CDR3 in DNA: TGCGCCAGCAGCTTGGTATCACAGGGGGCGAATGGCTACACCTTC. This translates into CASSLVSQGANGYTF.

The chain links TRBV19 to TRBJ1-5, with TRBD1 identical over 8 bases. CDR3 length: 16 residues. The V gene's germline CDR1 is LNHDA and CDR2 SQIVND (reference sequence). The V segment lost 5 bases and the J segment 4 bases; nucleotides outside the gene matches: 10. This CDR3 reads CASSVGDRFVNQPQHF. CDR3 in DNA: TGTGCCAGTAGTGTTGGGGACAGGTTCGTGAATCAGCCCCAGCATTTT.

This chain links TRBV6-5 with TRBJ2-3, with TRBD1 as a possible D gene (6 bases). The germline gives CDR1 MNHEY, CDR2 SVGAGI. The CDR3 totals 15 residues. Trimming took 2 bases from V and 5 from J, leaving 14 bases between them. CDR3 loop: CASSYAGQSLDTQYF. In nucleotides, the CDR3 is TGTGCCAGCAGTTACGCCGGACAGTCCCTAGATACGCAGTATTTT.

In this sample, this clone turned up a few times. The CDR3 sequence: CASSYEWNEKLFF. Here the CDR3 DNA reads TGTGCCAGCAGTTATGAGTGGAATGAAAAACTGTTTTTT. The chain has TRBV6-1 and TRBJ1-4; D is unclear. CDR1 is MNHNS, CDR2 SASEGT, per germline. Trimming removed 5 bases at V and 5 bases at J, with 9 bases between. This CDR3 is 13 amino acids long.

This chain uses TRBV28 with TRBJ2-2, with 11 bases that match TRBD2. V lost 3 bases and J lost 3; bases outside the gene matches: 3. CDR3 length: 16 residues. CDR1 and CDR2 from the germline V gene are MDHEN and SYDVKM. The CDR3: CASSFPLAGDTGELFF. CDR3 coding DNA: TGTGCCAGCAGTTTCCCACTAGCGGGAGACACCGGGGAGCTGTTTTTT.

The CDR3 sequence is CASTLLAGDYAEQFF. CDR3 DNA sequence: TGTGCCAGTACCTTACTAGCGGGAGACTATGCTGAGCAGTTCTTC. The chain links TRBV19 to TRBJ2-1, with 11 bases aligning to TRBD2. Germline V gene data show CDR1 as LNHDA and CDR2 as SQIVND (reference sequence). The CDR3 sequence is 15 residues long. The V and J ends lost 7 bases and 9 bases, in that order; junction bases with no gene match: 11.

This rearrangement joins TRBV18 to TRBJ2-3, with a weak D call TRBD1 (6 bases). CDR1 is KGHSH, CDR2 LQKENI, per germline. This CDR3 contains 14 residues. V shed 4 bases and J shed 4 bases, with 12 bases lying between them. The DNA of the CDR3 is TGTGCCAGCTCACGTCAGGGGAGCGCAGATACGCAGTATTTT. Amino acid sequence: CASSRQGSADTQYF.

This clone has only one observation. V and J are TRBV7-8 and TRBJ2-1; D might be TRBD2 (6 bases). Per the germline V gene, CDR1 is SGHVS and CDR2 is FQNEAQ. V dropped 2 bases and J dropped 2 bases, with 10 bases sitting between them. CDR3 length equals 15 residues. Here the CDR3 DNA reads TGTGCCAGCAGCTTAAAACGGGAGCCCTACAATGAGCAGTTCTTC. This sequence encodes CASSLKREPYNEQFF.

The rearrangement joins TRBV6-1 to TRBJ1-1; 7 nucleotides agree with TRBD1. This CDR3 is built from 13 residues. Germline V gives CDR1 MNHNS, CDR2 SASEGT. V lost 5 bases and J lost 4; bases outside the gene matches: 4. In nucleotides, the CDR3 is TGTGCCAGCAGTCCCCCAGGGGGCACTGAAGCTTTCTTT. This gives the protein CASSPPGGTEAFF.

The CDR3 region is CASSQGVGSSYNEQFF. The DNA of the CDR3 is TGCGCCAGCAGCCAAGGAGTCGGGAGCTCCTACAATGAGCAGTTCTTC. The rearrangement links TRBV4-1 to TRBJ2-1, with D possibly TRBD2 on 6 matching bases. This CDR3 spans 16 amino acids. V was cut by 1 base and J by 0 bases, with 10 bases left in between. Germline loops: CDR1 MGHRA, CDR2 YSYEKL.

CDR3 bases: TGTGCCAGCAGCGTAGGAGGAGTTGGTAGCGGCTCCTACAATGAGCAGTTCTTC. Translating gives CASSVGGVGSGSYNEQFF. This rearrangement joins TRBV9 to TRBJ2-1; D might be TRBD2 (6 bases). There are 18 residues in the CDR3. Trimming stripped 0 bases from V and 0 bases from J, with 16 bases between. Germline V lookup: CDR1 SGDLS, CDR2 YYNGEE.

The chain has TRBV5-6 and TRBJ2-7; 7 positions agree with TRBD2. This CDR3 is 13 amino acids long. J lost 2 bases, V lost 7 bases, and 6 bases had no gene match. Germline CDR1 and CDR2: SGHDT and YYEEEE. CDR3 coding DNA: TGTGCCAGCCACAGACTAGCTGCCTACGAGCAGTACTTC. It translates to CASHRLAAYEQYF.

The chain has TRBV6-1 and TRBJ1-1; TRBD1 matches 8 bases. The junction had 6 bases not matched to a gene; V was cut back by 11 bases and J by 1 base. The CDR3 has 13 residues. Germline V gene sequence: CDR1 MNHNS, CDR2 SASEGT. In nucleotides, the CDR3 is TGTGCCTCCTACAGGGGGGCGAACACTGAAGCTTTCTTT. Amino acids: CASYRGANTEAFF.

The rearrangement joins TRBV5-1 to TRBJ2-1; D might be TRBD1 (6 bases). Trimming took off 3 bases at V and 2 bases at J, with 18 bases between the two ends. Germline CDR1 is SGHRS and CDR2 is YFSETQ. There are 17 residues in the CDR3. CDR3 amino acids: CASSWGHQGSAYNEQFF. The CDR3 bases are TGCGCCAGCAGCTGGGGGCATCAGGGGAGTGCCTACAATGAGCAGTTCTTC.

This clone was seen more than once but under ten times. V usage is TRBV7-8 and J usage is TRBJ1-1; the match to TRBD1 covers 7 bases. CDR1 and CDR2 (germline): SGHVS, FQNEAQ. V shed 6 bases, J shed 3 bases, and the junction held 4 bases outside the gene matches. The CDR3 is 13 amino acids. This CDR3 is CASRPDRDTEAFF. The CDR3 DNA follows: TGTGCCAGCAGACCTGACAGGGACACTGAAGCTTTCTTT.

This rearrangement joins TRBV28 to TRBJ1-5; no reliable D call. In germline, CDR1 is MDHEN, CDR2 SYDVKM. V lost 6 bases and J 5 bases, leaving 17 bases between the germline ends. The CDR3 runs to 15 residues. The CDR3 DNA reads as TGTGCCAGCAGACAGCGGAGAAGTTGGGATCAGCCCCAGCATTTT. Translation gives CASRQRRSWDQPQHF.

The chain is built from TRBV7-2 and TRBJ1-2; D is perhaps TRBD1 (5 bases). CDR3 length equals 15 residues. In germline, CDR1 is SGHTA, CDR2 FQGNSA. The ends were cut back, 5 bases at V and 0 bases at J, with 13 bases in the middle. The CDR3 DNA sequence: TGTGCCAGCAGCGTAGTCCCAGGGTCTAACTATGGCTACACCTTC. This translates into CASSVVPGSNYGYTF.

This rearrangement joins TRBV4-1 to TRBJ2-3; 7 nucleotides match TRBD2. The trim removed 1 base at V and 2 bases at J, leaving 9 bases unmatched. Germline values: CDR1 MGHRA, CDR2 YSYEKL. CDR3 length: 17 amino acids. The CDR3 DNA follows: TGCGCCAGCAGCCAAGGTCGACTAGCCTGGGCCACAGATACGCAGTATTTT. As protein: CASSQGRLAWATDTQYF.